This TCR beta chain was retrieved from a study of shared clonotypes between healthy human individuals. The wider study: Two women and a few men aged 18 to 49 served as donors.

The V gene's germline CDR1 is SGHRS and CDR2 YFSETQ. The CDR3 length is 14 residues. The ends were cut back, 4 bases at V and 3 bases at J, with 12 bases in the middle. Free of recent acute infections or vaccinations, the donors were healthy HIV-negative adults. Only in-frame clones appear in the TCRdb table, and some are missing; sequencing was by immunoSEQ multiplex PCR. Seen here are around 510,000 clones, roughly 72% observed once, and the top ten hold 9.5% to 15%. This clone has more than one count but fewer than ten. Sequencing was done on a sample of PBMCs. The gene calls are TRBV5-1 and TRBJ2-3; tentative D call: TRBD1 (5 bases). The sequence derives from a woman in her thirties or forties in good health. Some clones in this sample may be carry-over from other donors' samples. DNA for the CDR3: TGCGCCAGCAGCACCAGACAGCCAACAGATACGCAGTATTTT. Protein product: CASSTRQPTDTQYF. Using reference TRBV5-1 and TRBJ2-3 for the parts outside the CDR3, the full variable domain is KAGVTQTPRYLIKTRGQQVTLSCSPISGHRSVSWYQQTPGQGLQFLFEYFSETQRNKGNFPGRFSGRQFSNSRSEMNVSTLELGDSALYLCASSTRQPTDTQYFGPGTRLTVL.